This TCR beta chain was observed in a study of identical twins' blood T cells. CDR1 is LNHDA and CDR2 is SQIVND in the germline V gene (reference sequence). The CDR3 loop spans 15 amino acids. V trimming: 6 bases; J trimming: 3 bases; junction bases outside the gene matches: 6. TCR cDNA libraries were made from RNA using a previously described, modified protocol. One entry per CDR3 protein, called by TCRdb with MiXCR from the 5' RACE reads. The data show around 380,000 distinct CDR3 sequences, roughly 30% seen once. General study findings and limits: Even for out-of-frame TCRbeta, twins reportedly shared V gene usage much more than unrelated donors. Environmental influences on twin similarity could not be excluded.

As for this clonotype: Its target is not known.

Reared together, all three twin pairs probably met the same infectious agents and vaccines. This chain connects TRBV19 to TRBJ1-5; 9 nucleotides agree with TRBD1. The source is a woman between 18 and 55 years old in good health. The material sequenced was PBMCs. The CDR3 spells CASRWTGVLNQPQHF. The CDR3 DNA sequence: TGTGCCAGTAGATGGACAGGGGTACTCAATCAGCCCCAGCATTTT.